This T cell receptor beta chain was profiled in a study of neurological immune-mediated disorders. The overall study: A relapsing-remitting course was seen in about 90% of the roughly 34 multiple sclerosis patients and a secondary progressive course in 3. Regarding the study as a whole: No link was found between any clinical or MRI feature and the multiple sclerosis repertoire cluster. One related-CDR3 cluster, identified by phylogenetic grouping, held the repertoires of 18 of 34 multiple sclerosis patients and was a possible signature.

Template-switch 5'RACE cDNA synthesis added a 10-nucleotide unique molecular identifier. A single record per CDR3 protein comes from TCRdb applying MiXCR to the 5' RACE reads. The repertoire consists of about 65,000 distinct CDR3 sequences, with roughly 3.7% occurring once and the leading ten covering 2.5% to 3%. This clonotype has at least ten counts. What it binds is unknown. V shed 5 bases, J shed 1 base, and the junction held 6 bases outside the gene matches. The V gene's germline CDR1 is SGHRS and CDR2 YFSETQ. The CDR3 is 15 residues long. The sequencing input was PBMCs. The receptor was isolated from a man in his fifties or sixties with multiple sclerosis. V is TRBV5-1 and J is TRBJ2-5, with 9 bases fitting TRBD1. The CDR3 loop reads CASSRDRESQETQYF. DNA of the CDR3: TGCGCCAGCAGTCGGGACAGGGAGTCCCAAGAGACCCAGTACTTC.